Below are 31 T cell receptor beta chains sequenced from a single sample in a study of blood T cell repertoires in COVID-19. Clones were read by immunoSEQ multiplex PCR, and TCRdb kept only the in-frame ones, dropping some. This sample carries around 300,000 clones, 85% to 90% of them seen once, and the ten largest clones take 2%. Input material: PBMCs or T cells enriched from blood (not recorded which). The receptors shown here come from a woman aged 55 to 70 in a cohort exposed to, infected with or recovered from COVID-19 (not recorded which).

The chain combines TRBV18 with TRBJ2-7; 9 bases align to TRBD1. CDR3 length: 15 residues. J lost 1 base, V lost 3 bases, and 4 bases had no gene match. The germline gives CDR1 KGHSH, CDR2 LQKENI. CDR3 sequence reads: CASSPGTGWSYEQYF. As DNA, the CDR3 is TGTGCCAGCTCACCTGGGACAGGGTGGTCCTACGAGCAGTACTTC. The variable domain in full, with the rest retrieved from reference TRBV18 and TRBJ2-7, is NAGVMQNPRHLVRRRGQEARLRCSPMKGHSHVYWYRQLPEEGLKFMVYLQKENIIDESGMPKERFSAEFPKEGPSILRIQQVVRGDSAAYFCASSPGTGWSYEQYFGPGTRLTVT.

This chain connects TRBV5-5 to TRBJ2-7, with 9 bases lining up with TRBD1. The length of the CDR3 is 15 residues. The J segment lost 3 bases and the V segment lost 4 bases, leaving 8 bases of the junction unmatched. The V gene's germline CDR1 is SGHKS and CDR2 YYEKEE (reference sequence). CDR3 region: CASSRRDRDFYEQYF. The CDR3 DNA reads TGTGCCAGCAGCCGCCGGGACAGGGATTTCTACGAGCAGTACTTC.

This clone was seen more than once but under ten times. The V gene is TRBV1, the J gene TRBJ2-1; TRBD2 is the table's D call and was not checked against the DNA. TRBV1 is a recognized pseudogene. The CDR3 runs 18 residues. CDR3 loop: CTSSQTSYGRAPYNEQFF. DNA of the CDR3: TGCACCAGCAGCCAGACCTCATACGGGAGGGCCCCCTACAATGAGCAGTTCTTC.

The chain links TRBV11-3 to TRBJ2-3, with D maybe TRBD1 (5 bases). The CDR3 has 14 amino acids. CDR1 and CDR2 from the germline V gene are SGHNT and YENEEA. Trimming removed 1 base at V and 1 base at J, with 6 bases between. CDR3 sequence reads: CASSLARGTDTQYF. CDR3 coding DNA: TGTGCCAGCAGCTTAGCCAGGGGCACAGATACGCAGTATTTT.

The chain employs TRBV4-1 and TRBJ2-7; 10 nucleotides agree with TRBD1. Germline CDR1 MGHRA, CDR2 YSYEKL. This CDR3 spans 16 amino acids. V lost 0 bases to trimming and J lost 5 bases; unmatched junction nucleotides: 7. The CDR3 sequence is CASSQDRGQGNNEQYF. CDR3 sequence (DNA): TGCGCCAGCAGCCAAGACCGGGGACAGGGGAACAACGAGCAGTACTTC.

V gene TRBV7-2 combines with J gene TRBJ2-7; TRBD1 might be the D (5 bases). The CDR3 length is 14 residues. Germline V gene sequence: CDR1 SGHTA, CDR2 FQGNSA. Trimming removed 1 base from V and 2 bases from J, with 9 bases in between. CDR3 bases: TGTGCCAGCAGCTTAGGGACAATGACCTACGAGCAGTACTTC. Residues: CASSLGTMTYEQYF. Full variable domain (missing parts from reference TRBV7-2 and TRBJ2-7): GAGVSQSPSNKVTEKGKDVELRCDPISGHTALYWYRQSLGQGLEFLIYFQGNSAPDKSGLPSDRFSAERTGGSVSTLTIQRTQQEDSAVYLCASSLGTMTYEQYFGPGTRLTVT.

Notes on this clone: The junction and the germline gene differ at one end; a read error may be behind it. The chain employs TRBV7-7 and TRBJ2-2, with TRBD1 matching 10 bases. Germline CDR1 reads SSHAT; CDR2 reads FNYEAQ (reference sequence). The CDR3 covers 16 residues. The CDR3 here is CASSLGTGVNTGELFF. The CDR3 DNA sequence: TGTGCTAGCAGCTTAGGGACAGGGGTTAACACCGGGGAGCTGTTTTTT.

The gene calls are TRBV6-5 and TRBJ1-2; the match to TRBD1 covers 9 bases. CDR3 length equals 14 residues. V was clipped by 5 bases and J by 2 bases; unmatched bases: 3. CDR1 is MNHEY and CDR2 is SVGAGI in the germline V gene. This chain's CDR3 is CASSRGQGNYGYTF. DNA for the CDR3: TGTGCCAGCAGTCGAGGACAGGGGAACTATGGCTACACCTTC.

The table lists this clone with a count of one. V gene TRBV7-9 combines with J gene TRBJ2-5; 8 positions agree with TRBD2. Germline loops: CDR1 SEHNR, CDR2 FQNEAQ (reference sequence). The CDR3 contains 19 residues. J was trimmed by 4 bases and V by 5 bases; bases with no gene match: 21. CDR3 protein: CASSPLRVRGRQIVETQYF. The DNA of the CDR3 is TGTGCCAGCAGCCCCTTAAGGGTTCGCGGGAGGCAGATTGTAGAGACCCAGTACTTC.

The rearrangement joins TRBV16 to TRBJ1-4; 8 bases fit TRBD1. The germline gives CDR1 KGHSY, CDR2 FQNENV. This CDR3 has 17 residues. The V and J ends lost 4 bases and 0 bases, in that order; junction bases with no gene match: 7. CDR3 in amino acids: CASSRQGIFATNEKLFF. The CDR3 nucleotides are TGTGCCAGCAGCCGACAGGGGATCTTTGCAACTAATGAAAAACTGTTTTTT.

The chain carries TRBV5-1 and TRBJ1-1; the D gene is possibly TRBD1 (6 bases). V lost 0 bases, J lost 2 bases, and 8 bases lay in between. The germline gives CDR1 SGHRS, CDR2 YFSETQ. The CDR3 is made up of 14 amino acids. This CDR3 is CASSLDRVNTEAFF. DNA of the CDR3: TGCGCCAGCAGCTTGGACAGGGTTAACACTGAAGCTTTCTTT.

This clone was recorded once. The chain links TRBV7-2 to TRBJ1-4, with a weak D call TRBD1 (5 bases). With 5 bases removed from V and 6 bases from J, the gap between germline ends came to 22 bases. CDR1 and CDR2 (germline): SGHTA, FQGNSA. The CDR3 contains 17 residues. CDR3 DNA sequence: TGTGCCAGCAGCGCCCGATTTGATCTATCGGGGGATGAAAAACTGTTTTTT. As protein: CASSARFDLSGDEKLFF.

The chain has TRBV2 and TRBJ2-7, with unresolved D. This CDR3 contains 11 residues. Germline CDR1 is SNHLY and CDR2 is FYNNEI. V lost 6 bases and J 4 bases, leaving 7 bases between the germline ends. The CDR3 protein is CASRAYYEQYF. CDR3 coding DNA: TGTGCCAGCAGAGCCTATTACGAGCAGTACTTC.

V usage is TRBV24-1 and J usage is TRBJ2-7; no reliable D call. Germline V gives CDR1 KGHDR, CDR2 SFDVKD. The CDR3 totals 14 residues. Trimming removed 3 bases from V and 0 bases from J, with 8 bases in between. In DNA, the CDR3 is TGTGCCACCAGTGATACCGGTAGCTCCTACGAGCAGTACTTC. Amino acid sequence: CATSDTGSSYEQYF.

The V gene is TRBV5-6, the J gene TRBJ2-6, with TRBD1 as a possible D gene (5 bases). Germline V gene data show CDR1 as SGHDT and CDR2 as YYEEEE. V lost 0 bases to trimming and J lost 0 bases, with 13 bases between them. CDR3 length: 18 amino acids. The chain's CDR3 is CASSLDRLRYSGANVLTF. Written as DNA, the CDR3 is TGTGCCAGCAGCTTGGACAGGCTTAGGTACTCTGGGGCCAACGTCCTGACTTTC.

V gene TRBV7-2 combines with J gene TRBJ2-1, with TRBD2 matching 10 bases. The V and J ends lost 1 base and 4 bases, in that order; junction bases with no gene match: 4. The CDR3 consists of 16 residues. Per germline, CDR1 SGHTA and CDR2 FQGNSA. The CDR3 DNA reads TGTGCCAGCAGCTTAGTCCGGACTAGCGGATACAATGAGCAGTTCTTC. It yields the protein CASSLVRTSGYNEQFF.

The rearrangement links TRBV7-2 to TRBJ2-2; tentatively, D is TRBD1 (6 bases). In germline, CDR1 is SGHTA, CDR2 FQGNSA. The CDR3 totals 13 residues. V was pared by 4 bases and J by 6 bases, with 9 bases between. The CDR3 sequence is CASSSPGAGELFF. DNA of the CDR3: TGTGCCAGCAGCTCTCCAGGGGCCGGGGAGCTGTTTTTT.

The CDR3 region has the DNA TGTGCCAGCAGTGAACTGGGTAGGACTCCTGGCCAAGAGACCCAGTACTTC. As protein: CASSELGRTPGQETQYF. The chain combines TRBV2 with TRBJ2-5; tentative D call: TRBD2 (5 bases). Germline-derived CDR1 and CDR2 are SNHLY and FYNNEI. This CDR3 has 17 amino acids. Trimming stripped 2 bases from V and 1 base from J, with 17 bases between.

The V gene is TRBV28, the J gene TRBJ2-1; 14 bases map to TRBD2. CDR1 is MDHEN, CDR2 SYDVKM, per germline. The V gene end was trimmed by 8 bases and the J gene end by 8 bases; junction bases not matched to a gene: 11. This CDR3 has 16 residues. The CDR3 protein is CASPRGTSGRWDEQFF. The CDR3 nucleotides are TGTGCCAGCCCGAGGGGGACTAGCGGGAGATGGGATGAGCAGTTCTTC.

The chain couples TRBV11-1 to TRBJ1-5; 10 bases are shared with TRBD1. The CDR3 is 16 amino acids. J lost 6 bases, V lost 1 base, and 6 bases had no gene match. CDR1 and CDR2 (germline): SGHAT, FQDESV (reference sequence). DNA for the CDR3: TGTGCCAGCAGCTTAGTTCGACAGGGGGCAAGTCAGCCCCAGCATTTT. Amino acids: CASSLVRQGASQPQHF.

The DNA of the CDR3 is TGTGCCAGCAGCGGAAGAGTAGCGTCCACCGGGGAGCTGTTTTTT. Translated, it gives CASSGRVASTGELFF. The genes are TRBV9 and TRBJ2-2; D is possibly TRBD2 (5 bases). This CDR3 spans 15 amino acids. V was trimmed by 3 bases and J by 4 bases, leaving 13 bases between them. Germline V lookup: CDR1 SGDLS, CDR2 YYNGEE.

The chain's CDR3 is CASSREDYNSPLHF. The CDR3 DNA is TGTGCCAGTAGTCGAGAAGATTATAATTCACCCCTCCACTTT. V and J are TRBV19 and TRBJ1-6; D not resolved. Germline V gene lookup returns CDR1 LNHDA and CDR2 SQIVND (reference sequence). Trimming shortened V by 5 bases and J by 4 bases, and 9 bases separated the two germline ends. This CDR3 spans 14 amino acids.

This clone was counted a single time. Here the CDR3 DNA reads TGTGCCAGCAGTAGGGGGGGGAGATCCTACGAGCAGTACTTC. Its protein product is CASSRGGRSYEQYF. The chain has TRBV27 and TRBJ2-7; D is possibly TRBD2 (7 bases). The CDR3 covers 14 residues. V shed 5 bases and J shed 1 base, with 12 bases lying between them. Per the germline V gene, CDR1 is MNHEY and CDR2 is SMNVEV (reference sequence).

V is TRBV7-2 and J is TRBJ1-6; D possibly corresponds to TRBD1 (6 bases). The CDR3 consists of 14 residues. The V gene lost 1 base and the J gene lost 7 bases, with 8 bases spanning the gap. Germline loops: CDR1 SGHTA, CDR2 FQGNSA. The CDR3 sequence: CASSLVQGNSPLHF. CDR3 in DNA: TGTGCCAGCAGCTTAGTACAGGGCAATTCACCCCTCCACTTT.

CDR3 nucleotide sequence: TGTGCCGCCGAAGCTCAGGGGCGAGGGAATGAGCAGTTCTTC. Its translation: CAAEAQGRGNEQFF. The rearrangement links TRBV6-6 to TRBJ2-1, with D perhaps matching TRBD1 (6 bases). Germline-derived CDR1 and CDR2 are MNHNY and SVGAGI (reference sequence). The germline V and J ends were trimmed by 11 bases and 7 bases, with 21 bases remaining between them. The length of the CDR3 is 14 residues.

The chain combines TRBV5-1 with TRBJ2-1; 12 bases line up with TRBD2. V was clipped by 2 bases and J by 5 bases; unmatched bases: 2. The germline CDR1 and CDR2 sequences are SGHRS and YFSETQ. This CDR3 has 15 residues. CDR3 amino acids: CASSFGLAGNNEQFF. The CDR3 bases are TGCGCCAGCAGCTTCGGACTAGCGGGGAACAATGAGCAGTTCTTC.

V is TRBV6-5 and J is TRBJ2-1; D uncertain. The CDR3 covers 15 residues. Germline values: CDR1 MNHEY, CDR2 SVGAGI. Trimming took off 2 bases at V and 6 bases at J, with 14 bases between the two ends. The CDR3 DNA is TGTGCCAGCAGTTACATGAGTGTAATCCCCAATGAGCAGTTCTTC. This sequence encodes CASSYMSVIPNEQFF.

The V gene is TRBV5-6, the J gene TRBJ1-2, with no clear D. Per germline, CDR1 SGHDT and CDR2 YYEEEE. Trimming took 0 bases from V and 2 from J, leaving 11 bases between them. The CDR3 is made up of 15 amino acids. This chain's CDR3 is CASSLGSAGNYGYTF. The CDR3 DNA reads as TGTGCCAGCAGCTTGGGGTCCGCGGGGAACTATGGCTACACCTTC. Variable domain in full (rest from reference TRBV5-6 and TRBJ1-2): DAGVTQSPTHLIKTRGQQVTLRCSPKSGHDTVSWYQQALGQGPQFIFQYYEEEERQRGNFPDRFSGHQFPNYSSELNVNALLLGDSALYLCASSLGSAGNYGYTFGSGTRLTVV.

This clone was counted only a few times. V is TRBV3-1 (or the pseudogene TRBV3-2) and J is TRBJ2-2, with D possibly matching TRBD2 (7 bases). Germline-derived CDR1 and CDR2 are LGHDT and YNNKEL (reference sequence). Trimming shortened V by 1 base and J by 5 bases, and 17 bases separated the two germline ends. This CDR3 is 17 amino acids long. Here the CDR3 reads CASSQAGGRADTGELFF. The CDR3 DNA reads TGTGCCAGCAGCCAAGCGGGGGGCAGGGCTGATACCGGGGAGCTGTTTTTT.

The chain couples TRBV18 to TRBJ2-7; 12 bases align to TRBD2. The germline gives CDR1 KGHSH, CDR2 LQKENI. The J segment lost 7 bases and the V segment lost 0 bases, leaving 7 bases of the junction unmatched. This CDR3 has 16 amino acids. CDR3 DNA: TGTGCCAGCTCACCACCGGTTCTAGCGGGAGGGTATGAGCAGTACTTC. Translation gives CASSPPVLAGGYEQYF.

This clone was found once. The chain uses TRBV27 and TRBJ2-7, with 10 positions matching TRBD1. Unmatched junction bases numbered 7, after V lost 5 bases and J lost 3 bases. This CDR3 is built from 15 residues. Germline CDR1 and CDR2: MNHEY and SMNVEV (reference sequence). Here the CDR3 reads CASSPRTGGVYEQYF. In DNA, the CDR3 is TGTGCCAGCAGTCCCAGGACAGGGGGAGTCTACGAGCAGTACTTC.